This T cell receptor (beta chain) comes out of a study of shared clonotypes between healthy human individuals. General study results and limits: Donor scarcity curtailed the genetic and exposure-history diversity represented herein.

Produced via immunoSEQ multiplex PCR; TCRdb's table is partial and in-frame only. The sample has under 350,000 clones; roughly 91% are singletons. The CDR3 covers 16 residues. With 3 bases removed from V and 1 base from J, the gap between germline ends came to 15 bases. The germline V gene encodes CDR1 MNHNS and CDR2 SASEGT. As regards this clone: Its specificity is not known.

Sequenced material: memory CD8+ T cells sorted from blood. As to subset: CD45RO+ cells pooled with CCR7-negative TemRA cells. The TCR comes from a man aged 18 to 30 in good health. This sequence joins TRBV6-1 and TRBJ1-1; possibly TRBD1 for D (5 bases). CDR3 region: CASSDIPDGGNTEAFF. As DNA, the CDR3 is TGTGCCAGCAGTGATATCCCAGACGGGGGGAACACTGAAGCTTTCTTT.